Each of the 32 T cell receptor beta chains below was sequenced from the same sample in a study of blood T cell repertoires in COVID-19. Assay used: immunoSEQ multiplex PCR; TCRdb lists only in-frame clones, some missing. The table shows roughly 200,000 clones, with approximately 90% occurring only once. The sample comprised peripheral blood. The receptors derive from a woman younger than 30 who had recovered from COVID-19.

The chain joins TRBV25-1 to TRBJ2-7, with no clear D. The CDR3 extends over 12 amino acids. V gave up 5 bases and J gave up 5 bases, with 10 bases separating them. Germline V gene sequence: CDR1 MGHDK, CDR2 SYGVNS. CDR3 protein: CASSQASHEQYF. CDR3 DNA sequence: TGTGCCAGCAGTCAGGCCTCTCACGAGCAGTACTTC.

CDR3 amino acids: CASSFTSGRATQYF. CDR3 nucleotide sequence: TGCGCCAGCAGCTTTACTAGCGGGAGGGCTACGCAGTATTTT. V gene TRBV5-1 combines with J gene TRBJ2-3, with 13 bases that match TRBD2. The CDR3 sequence is 14 residues long. CDR1 and CDR2 (germline): SGHRS, YFSETQ. V gave up 2 bases and J gave up 8 bases; unmatched junction bases: 2.

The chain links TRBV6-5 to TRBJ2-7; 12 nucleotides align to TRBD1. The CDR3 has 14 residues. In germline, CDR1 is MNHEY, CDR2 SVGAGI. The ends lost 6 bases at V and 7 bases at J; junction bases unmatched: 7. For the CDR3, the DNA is TGTGCCAGCAGCCGGGGACAGGGGGCGCGTGAGCAGTACTTC. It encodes CASSRGQGAREQYF.

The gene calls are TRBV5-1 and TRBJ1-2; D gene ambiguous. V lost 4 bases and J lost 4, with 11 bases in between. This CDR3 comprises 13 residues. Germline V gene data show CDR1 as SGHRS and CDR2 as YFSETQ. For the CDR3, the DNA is TGCGCCAGCAGCCCGACTCTACCCTATGGCTACACCTTC. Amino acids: CASSPTLPYGYTF.

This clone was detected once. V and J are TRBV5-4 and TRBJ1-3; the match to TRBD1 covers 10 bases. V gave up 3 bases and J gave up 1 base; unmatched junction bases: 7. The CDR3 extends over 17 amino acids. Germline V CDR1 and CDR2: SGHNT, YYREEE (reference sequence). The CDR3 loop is CASSSGTGVKSGNTIYF. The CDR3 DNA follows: TGTGCCAGCAGCTCCGGGACAGGGGTTAAATCTGGAAACACCATATATTTT.

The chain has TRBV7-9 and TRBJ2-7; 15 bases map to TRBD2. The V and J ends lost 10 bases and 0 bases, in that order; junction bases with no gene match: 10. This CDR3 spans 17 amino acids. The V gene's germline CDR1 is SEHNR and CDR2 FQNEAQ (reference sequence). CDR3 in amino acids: CATTGLAGGRSSYEQYF. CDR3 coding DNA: TGTGCCACCACGGGACTAGCGGGAGGACGGAGCTCCTACGAGCAGTACTTC.

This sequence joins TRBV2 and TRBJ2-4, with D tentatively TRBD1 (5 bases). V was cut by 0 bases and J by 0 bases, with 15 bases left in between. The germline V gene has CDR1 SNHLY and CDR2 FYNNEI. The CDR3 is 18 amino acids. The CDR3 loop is CASSEALRTSLAKNIQYF. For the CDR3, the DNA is TGTGCCAGCAGTGAAGCGCTTCGGACAAGTTTAGCCAAAAACATTCAGTACTTC.

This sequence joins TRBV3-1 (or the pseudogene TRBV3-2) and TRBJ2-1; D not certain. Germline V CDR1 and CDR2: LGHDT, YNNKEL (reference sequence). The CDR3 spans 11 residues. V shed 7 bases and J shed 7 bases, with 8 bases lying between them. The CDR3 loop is CASMLANEQFF. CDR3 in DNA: TGTGCCAGCATGTTAGCAAATGAGCAGTTCTTC.

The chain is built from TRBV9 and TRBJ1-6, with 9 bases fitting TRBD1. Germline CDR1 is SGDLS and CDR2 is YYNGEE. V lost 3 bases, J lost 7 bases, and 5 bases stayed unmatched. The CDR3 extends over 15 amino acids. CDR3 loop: CASSGTGGPNSPLHF. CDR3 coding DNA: TGTGCCAGCAGCGGAACAGGGGGCCCAAATTCACCCCTCCACTTT.

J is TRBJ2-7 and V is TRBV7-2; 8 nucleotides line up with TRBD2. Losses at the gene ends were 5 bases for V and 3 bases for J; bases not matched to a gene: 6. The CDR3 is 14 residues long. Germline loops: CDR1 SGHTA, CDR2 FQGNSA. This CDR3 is CASSRGLVSYEQYF. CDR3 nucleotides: TGTGCCAGCAGCCGGGGACTAGTTAGCTACGAGCAGTACTTC.

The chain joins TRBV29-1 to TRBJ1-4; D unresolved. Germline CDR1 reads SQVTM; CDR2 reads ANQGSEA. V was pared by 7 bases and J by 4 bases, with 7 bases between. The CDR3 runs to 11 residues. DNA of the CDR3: TGCAGCGCTCTACGTAATGAAAAACTGTTTTTT. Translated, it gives CSALRNEKLFF.

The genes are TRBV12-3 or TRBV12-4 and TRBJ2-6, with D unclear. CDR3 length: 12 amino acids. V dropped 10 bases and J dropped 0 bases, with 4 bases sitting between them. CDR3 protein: CATYSGANVLTF. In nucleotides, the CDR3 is TGTGCCACCTACTCTGGGGCCAACGTCCTGACTTTC.

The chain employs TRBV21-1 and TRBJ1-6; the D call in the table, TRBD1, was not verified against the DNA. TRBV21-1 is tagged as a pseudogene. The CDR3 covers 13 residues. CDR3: CASSKQGNSPLHF. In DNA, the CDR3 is TGTGCCAGCAGCAAACAGGGTAATTCACCCCTCCACTTT.

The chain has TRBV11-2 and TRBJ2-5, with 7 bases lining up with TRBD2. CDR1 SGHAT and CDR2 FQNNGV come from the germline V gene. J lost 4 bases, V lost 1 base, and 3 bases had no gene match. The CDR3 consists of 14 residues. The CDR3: CASSLGGRGETQYF. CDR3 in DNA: TGTGCCAGCAGCTTAGGCGGGAGAGGAGAGACCCAGTACTTC.

CDR3: CASSLAVLAGGSSYEQYF. The CDR3, as DNA: TGTGCCAGCAGCTTAGCCGTTCTAGCGGGAGGATCCTCCTACGAGCAGTACTTC. The genes are TRBV7-9 and TRBJ2-7; 11 nucleotides agree with TRBD2. Germline V gene data show CDR1 as SEHNR and CDR2 as FQNEAQ (reference sequence). CDR3 length: 18 amino acids. With V trimmed by 0 bases and J by 0 bases, 7 bases remained unmatched.

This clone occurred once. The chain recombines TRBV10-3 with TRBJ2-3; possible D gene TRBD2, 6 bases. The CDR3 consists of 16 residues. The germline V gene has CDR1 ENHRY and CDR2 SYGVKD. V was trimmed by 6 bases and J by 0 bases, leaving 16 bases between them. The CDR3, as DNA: TGTGCCATCAGGGGGGTAGCGGAGCTTAGCACAGATACGCAGTATTTT. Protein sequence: CAIRGVAELSTDTQYF.

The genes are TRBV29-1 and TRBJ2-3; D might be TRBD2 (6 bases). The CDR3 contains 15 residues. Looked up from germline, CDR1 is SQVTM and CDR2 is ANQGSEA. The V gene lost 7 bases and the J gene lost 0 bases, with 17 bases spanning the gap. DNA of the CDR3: TGCAGCGCCGAGGACTTCGGGACTAGCACAGATACGCAGTATTTT. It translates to CSAEDFGTSTDTQYF.

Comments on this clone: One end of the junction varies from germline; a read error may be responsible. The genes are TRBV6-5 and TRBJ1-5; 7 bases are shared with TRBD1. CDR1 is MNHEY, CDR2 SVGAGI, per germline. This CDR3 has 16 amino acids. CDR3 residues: CASSNSGTAPNQPQHF. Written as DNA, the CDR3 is TGTGCCAGCAGTAACTCCGGGACAGCACCCAATCAGCCCCAGCATTTT.

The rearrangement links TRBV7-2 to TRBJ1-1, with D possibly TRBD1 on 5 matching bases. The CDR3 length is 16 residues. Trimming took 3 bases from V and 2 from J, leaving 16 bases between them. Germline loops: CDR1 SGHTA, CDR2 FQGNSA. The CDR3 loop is CASSFFPGWGNTEAFF. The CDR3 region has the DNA TGTGCCAGCAGCTTTTTTCCAGGGTGGGGCAACACTGAAGCTTTCTTT.

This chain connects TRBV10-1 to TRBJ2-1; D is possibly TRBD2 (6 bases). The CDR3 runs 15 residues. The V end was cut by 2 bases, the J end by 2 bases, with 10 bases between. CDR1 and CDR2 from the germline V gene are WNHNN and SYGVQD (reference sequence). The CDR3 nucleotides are TGCGCCAGCAGTGAGACTAGCCAACCCTACAATGAGCAGTTCTTC. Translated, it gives CASSETSQPYNEQFF.

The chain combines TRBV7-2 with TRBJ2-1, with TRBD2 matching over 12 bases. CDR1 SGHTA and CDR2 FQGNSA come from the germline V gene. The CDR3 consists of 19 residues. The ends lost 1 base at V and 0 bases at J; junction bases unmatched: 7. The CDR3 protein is CASSLERLAGDLSYNEQFF. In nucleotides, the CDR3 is TGTGCCAGCAGCTTAGAAAGACTAGCGGGAGACCTCTCCTACAATGAGCAGTTCTTC.

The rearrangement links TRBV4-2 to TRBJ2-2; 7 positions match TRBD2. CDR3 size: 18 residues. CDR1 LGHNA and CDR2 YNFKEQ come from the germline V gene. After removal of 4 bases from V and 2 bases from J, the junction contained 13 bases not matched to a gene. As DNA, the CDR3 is TGTGCCAGCAGCCCAAGAGGGGCCAGCGGGACCAACACCGGGGAGCTGTTTTTT. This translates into CASSPRGASGTNTGELFF.

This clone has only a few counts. CDR3 coding DNA: TGCAGTGCTAGTACAGACACAGATACGCAGTATTTT. Encoded protein: CSASTDTDTQYF. V gene TRBV20-1 combines with J gene TRBJ2-3; D call uncertain. Looked up from germline, CDR1 is DFQATT and CDR2 is SNEGSKA (reference sequence). This CDR3 has 12 amino acids. Trimming took off 3 bases at V and 2 bases at J, with 6 bases between the two ends.

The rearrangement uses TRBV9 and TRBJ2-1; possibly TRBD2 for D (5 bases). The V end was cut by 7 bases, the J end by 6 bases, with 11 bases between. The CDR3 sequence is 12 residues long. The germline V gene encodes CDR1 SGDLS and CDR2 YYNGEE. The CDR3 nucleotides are TGTGCCAGCGGGAGTAGTGGCAATGAGCAGTTCTTC. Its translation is CASGSSGNEQFF.

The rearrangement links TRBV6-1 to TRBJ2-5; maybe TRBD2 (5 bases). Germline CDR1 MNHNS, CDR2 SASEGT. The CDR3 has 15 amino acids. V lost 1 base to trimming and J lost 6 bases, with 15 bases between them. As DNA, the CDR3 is TGTGCCAGCAGTGAAGGAGGGTGGTCGGGAAAGACCCAGTACTTC. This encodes CASSEGGWSGKTQYF.

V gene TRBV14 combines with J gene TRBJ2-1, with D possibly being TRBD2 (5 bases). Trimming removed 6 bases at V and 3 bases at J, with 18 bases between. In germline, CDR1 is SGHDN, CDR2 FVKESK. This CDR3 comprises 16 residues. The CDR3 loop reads CASRYFLRAGYNEQFF. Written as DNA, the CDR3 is TGTGCCAGCAGATATTTTTTGAGGGCAGGCTACAATGAGCAGTTCTTC.

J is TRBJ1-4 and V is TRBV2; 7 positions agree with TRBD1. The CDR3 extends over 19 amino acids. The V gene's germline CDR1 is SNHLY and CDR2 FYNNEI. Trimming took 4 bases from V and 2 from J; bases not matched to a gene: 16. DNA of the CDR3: TGTGCCAGCAGTGCCCCGACAGGGAGCCCCTATGCGACTAATGAAAAACTGTTTTTT. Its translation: CASSAPTGSPYATNEKLFF.

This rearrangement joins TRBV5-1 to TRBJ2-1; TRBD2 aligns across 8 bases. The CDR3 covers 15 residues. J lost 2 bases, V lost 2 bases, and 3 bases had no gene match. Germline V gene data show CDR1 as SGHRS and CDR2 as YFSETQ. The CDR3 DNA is TGCGCCAGCAGCTTCGGGGGGGCGACCTACAATGAGCAGTTCTTC. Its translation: CASSFGGATYNEQFF.

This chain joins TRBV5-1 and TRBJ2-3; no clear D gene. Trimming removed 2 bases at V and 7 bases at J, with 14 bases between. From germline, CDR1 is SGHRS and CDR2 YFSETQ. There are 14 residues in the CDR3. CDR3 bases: TGCGCCAGCAGCTTTGATCCCTATTCCAATACGCAGTATTTT. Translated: CASSFDPYSNTQYF.

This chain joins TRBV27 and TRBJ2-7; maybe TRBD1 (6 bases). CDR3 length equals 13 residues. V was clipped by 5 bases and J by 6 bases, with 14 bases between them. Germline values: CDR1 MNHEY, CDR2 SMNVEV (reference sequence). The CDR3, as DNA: TGTGCCAGCAGTATTACAGGGCGGTCCGAGCAGTACTTC. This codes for CASSITGRSEQYF.

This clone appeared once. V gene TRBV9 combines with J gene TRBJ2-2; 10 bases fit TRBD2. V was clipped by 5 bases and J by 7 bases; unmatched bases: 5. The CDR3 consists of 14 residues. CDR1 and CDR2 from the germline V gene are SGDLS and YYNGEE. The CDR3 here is CASSASGRVGELFF. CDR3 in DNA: TGTGCCAGCAGTGCTAGCGGGAGAGTCGGGGAGCTGTTTTTT.

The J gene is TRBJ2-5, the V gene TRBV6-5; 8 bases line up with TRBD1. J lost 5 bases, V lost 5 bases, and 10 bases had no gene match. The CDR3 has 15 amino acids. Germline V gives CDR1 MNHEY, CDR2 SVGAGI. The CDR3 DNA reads TGTGCCAGCAGTATCCGGACAGGGAAAGCGGAGACCCAGTACTTC. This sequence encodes CASSIRTGKAETQYF.